The entry below gives a single T cell receptor beta chain sequence along with its context. The sample belongs to a study of chemoradiotherapy in HPV16-positive cancers. The V gene's germline CDR1 is MNHNS and CDR2 SASEGT. This CDR3 is built from 14 residues. The germline V and J ends were trimmed by 5 bases and 6 bases, with 16 bases remaining between them. Clones were read by immunoSEQ multiplex PCR, and TCRdb kept only the in-frame ones, dropping some. This table holds roughly 28,000 clones, around 90% found once. This receptor was taken from a human donor with HPV-associated anogenital cancer. This chain joins TRBV6-1 and TRBJ1-1; tentatively, D is TRBD1 (5 bases). The specimen comprised blood, sampled from a patient who underwent chemoradiotherapy. CDR3 nucleotide sequence: TGTGCCAGCAGTCCCGGACACTCATGGGCTGAAGCTTTCTTT. Its translation is CASSPGHSWAEAFF.